These T cell receptor beta chains were read from a single sample in a study of shared clonotypes between healthy human individuals. Sequencing was performed with immunoSEQ multiplex PCR; in TCRdb, only in-frame clones are kept and a portion is missing. The sample has about 1.5 million clones, roughly 96% seen once. Sequencing was done on a sample of naive CD4+ T cells sorted from blood. These receptors were taken from a young man in good health. Both conserved end residues are part of each CDR3. A D gene is named only where the DNA matches it firmly. The size field is filled for only some rows; it gives once, few, many or a size class.

CDR3nt: TGTGCCAGCAGTTCCCCCACGGTAACCTACTTCGAGCAGTACTTC
CDR3aa: CASSSPTVTYFEQYF
abundance: NA
v_gene: TRBV28
d_gene: NA
j_gene: TRBJ2-7

CDR3nt: TGCGCCAGCACCTGGACAGGGGGCACCGATGGCTACACCTTC
CDR3aa: CASTWTGGTDGYTF
abundance: once
v_gene: TRBV5-1
d_gene: TRBD1
j_gene: TRBJ1-2

CDR3nt: TGTGCCAGCAGCCCGCAGGGCCCTGAAGCTTTCTTT
CDR3aa: CASSPQGPEAFF
abundance: NA
v_gene: TRBV9
d_gene: NA
j_gene: TRBJ1-1

CDR3nt: TGTGCCAGCAGCTTAGCGGGGGCCCATCTCGAGCAGTACTTC
CDR3aa: CASSLAGAHLEQYF
abundance: NA
v_gene: TRBV7-9
d_gene: NA
j_gene: TRBJ2-7

CDR3nt: TGCGCCAGCAGCTCTACGGGACTAGCGGGAGGTGAGCAGTTCTTC
CDR3aa: CASSSTGLAGGEQFF
abundance: NA
v_gene: TRBV10-2
d_gene: TRBD2
j_gene: TRBJ2-1

CDR3nt: TGTGCCAGCAGCTTAGATGTCAGATCCTATGGCTACACCTTC
CDR3aa: CASSLDVRSYGYTF
abundance: once
v_gene: TRBV7-2
d_gene: NA
j_gene: TRBJ1-2

CDR3nt: TGTGCCAGCAGTGAGACGGGGGGGGATCAGCCCCAGCATTTT
CDR3aa: CASSETGGDQPQHF
abundance: NA
v_gene: TRBV2
d_gene: NA
j_gene: TRBJ1-5

CDR3nt: TGTGCCAGCAGTGACCCTTTACGACAGGCGCCTAAGACTGAAGCTTTCTTT
CDR3aa: CASSDPLRQAPKTEAFF
abundance: NA
v_gene: TRBV6-1
d_gene: NA
j_gene: TRBJ1-1

CDR3nt: TGCGCCAGCAGCTCGGGCCAAGGGCGCCATACGCAGTATTTT
CDR3aa: CASSSGQGRHTQYF
abundance: NA
v_gene: TRBV5-1
d_gene: NA
j_gene: TRBJ2-3

CDR3nt: TGTGCCAGCAGCTATCAGGGCTATGGAAACACCATATATTTT
CDR3aa: CASSYQGYGNTIYF
abundance: NA
v_gene: TRBV27
d_gene: NA
j_gene: TRBJ1-3

CDR3nt: TGTGCCACCCGAGCAAGGCGGGAGGTTAGGGAGCAGTACTTC
CDR3aa: CATRARREVREQYF
abundance: NA
v_gene: TRBV27
d_gene: TRBD2
j_gene: TRBJ2-7

CDR3nt: TGTGCCAGCAGCTCCGCTAGTGAGGGGGTAAGAGAACCGTACTTC
CDR3aa: CASSSASEGVREPYF
abundance: NA
v_gene: TRBV4-2
d_gene: NA
j_gene: TRBJ2-7

CDR3nt: TGTGCCAGCAGCTTAACGACAGGGACCACAGATACGCAGTATTTT
CDR3aa: CASSLTTGTTDTQYF
abundance: NA
v_gene: TRBV7-3
d_gene: TRBD1
j_gene: TRBJ2-3

CDR3nt: TGCAGCGTTGGACATGGACAGGGGCTAGAGACCCAGTACTTC
CDR3aa: CSVGHGQGLETQYF
abundance: NA
v_gene: TRBV29-1
d_gene: TRBD1
j_gene: TRBJ2-5

CDR3nt: TGTGCCAGCAGCTTAGGGAGCCAGCCCTACGAGCAGTACTTC
CDR3aa: CASSLGSQPYEQYF
abundance: NA
v_gene: TRBV7-8
d_gene: NA
j_gene: TRBJ2-7

CDR3nt: TGTGCCAGCAGCTCAACAGGGGTACTCTCTGGGGCCAACGTCCTGACTTTC
CDR3aa: CASSSTGVLSGANVLTF
abundance: NA
v_gene: TRBV5-5
d_gene: TRBD1
j_gene: TRBJ2-6

CDR3nt: TGTGCCAGCAGGGCGGGACAGTGGAGGACTGAAGCTTTCTTT
CDR3aa: CASRAGQWRTEAFF
abundance: NA
v_gene: TRBV5-5
d_gene: TRBD1
j_gene: TRBJ1-1

CDR3nt: TGTGCCAGAACTAGCGGAGCCCACAATGAGCAGTTCTTC
CDR3aa: CARTSGAHNEQFF
abundance: NA
v_gene: TRBV19
d_gene: TRBD2
j_gene: TRBJ2-1

CDR3nt: TGTGCCAGTAGTGTCCAGGGAAGGGAGGAAGCTTTCTTT
CDR3aa: CASSVQGREEAFF
abundance: NA
v_gene: TRBV19
d_gene: NA
j_gene: TRBJ1-1

CDR3nt: TGCGCCAGCTCCGGGACTAGCGGGAGAGCTGACAATGAGCAGTTCTTC
CDR3aa: CASSGTSGRADNEQFF
abundance: NA
v_gene: TRBV5-1
d_gene: TRBD2
j_gene: TRBJ2-1

CDR3nt: TGTGCCAGCAGCTCGATACAGAATCAGCCCCAGCATTTT
CDR3aa: CASSSIQNQPQHF
abundance: NA
v_gene: TRBV5-4
d_gene: NA
j_gene: TRBJ1-5

CDR3nt: TGTGCCACCAGCAGGCAGGGACCCACCTCCTACGAGCAGTACTTC
CDR3aa: CATSRQGPTSYEQYF
abundance: NA
v_gene: TRBV15
d_gene: NA
j_gene: TRBJ2-7

CDR3nt: TGTGCCAGCAGCTTAGGGACTAGCGGGAGGTACGAGCAGTACTTC
CDR3aa: CASSLGTSGRYEQYF
abundance: NA
v_gene: TRBV7-2
d_gene: TRBD2
j_gene: TRBJ2-7

CDR3nt: TGTGCCAGCAGGGAGAGGGGGCCCACAGATACGCAGTATTTT
CDR3aa: CASRERGPTDTQYF
abundance: NA
v_gene: TRBV5-4
d_gene: TRBD1
j_gene: TRBJ2-3

CDR3nt: TGTGCCAGCAGCTTGCGAAGTTGGTTCGATACGCAGTATTTT
CDR3aa: CASSLRSWFDTQYF
abundance: NA
v_gene: TRBV7-9
d_gene: NA
j_gene: TRBJ2-3

CDR3nt: TGTGCCAGCAGCCAACTAGAGTCCTACAATGAGCAGTTCTTC
CDR3aa: CASSQLESYNEQFF
abundance: NA
v_gene: TRBV9
d_gene: NA
j_gene: TRBJ2-1

CDR3nt: TGTGCCAGCAGCGTAGGAAGTCAGACGGAATACACCTTC
CDR3aa: CASSVGSQTEYTF
abundance: NA
v_gene: TRBV9
d_gene: NA
j_gene: TRBJ1-2

CDR3nt: TGTGCCAGCTCACCGTTACTAGGACTAGCGGCCGGTAGTGAGCAGTTCTTC
CDR3aa: CASSPLLGLAAGSEQFF
abundance: once
v_gene: TRBV18
d_gene: TRBD2
j_gene: TRBJ2-1

CDR3nt: TGCGCCAGCAGTCCCTGGGGACCCTCAAACGGCGAGCAGTACTTC
CDR3aa: CASSPWGPSNGEQYF
abundance: NA
v_gene: TRBV5-1
d_gene: NA
j_gene: TRBJ2-7

CDR3nt: TGTGCCAGCAGCACAGGGACCTATGGCTACACCTTC
CDR3aa: CASSTGTYGYTF
abundance: once
v_gene: TRBV28
d_gene: NA
j_gene: TRBJ1-2

CDR3nt: TGTGCCAGCAGCCCCGGGGGAGTCCACGAAAAACTGTTTTTT
CDR3aa: CASSPGGVHEKLFF
abundance: NA
v_gene: TRBV9
d_gene: NA
j_gene: TRBJ1-4

CDR3nt: TGTGCCAGCAGTTACAGGACAGGACAAGAGACCCAGTACTTC
CDR3aa: CASSYRTGQETQYF
abundance: NA
v_gene: TRBV6-5
d_gene: TRBD1
j_gene: TRBJ2-5

CDR3nt: TGCGCCAGCAGCTTGGCCGGACCGAACAATGAGCAGTTCTTC
CDR3aa: CASSLAGPNNEQFF
abundance: NA
v_gene: TRBV5-1
d_gene: NA
j_gene: TRBJ2-1

CDR3nt: TGCAGTGCCGATAGCGGGGAGACCCAGTACTTC
CDR3aa: CSADSGETQYF
abundance: few
v_gene: TRBV20-1
d_gene: TRBD2
j_gene: TRBJ2-5

CDR3nt: TGTGCCAGCAGCTTAAGGGCCGGGCCAGGGACGAACACCTTC
CDR3aa: CASSLRAGPGTNTF
abundance: NA
v_gene: TRBV7-9
d_gene: NA
j_gene: TRBJ1-2

CDR3nt: TGTGCCAGCAGCTTAGCGACCGGGAAAGAGACCCAGTACTTC
CDR3aa: CASSLATGKETQYF
abundance: NA
v_gene: TRBV7-6
d_gene: NA
j_gene: TRBJ2-5

CDR3nt: TGTGCCAGCAGCGCCCGTGGGGGGTTAGTCCAAGAGACCCAGTACTTC
CDR3aa: CASSARGGLVQETQYF
abundance: NA
v_gene: TRBV9
d_gene: NA
j_gene: TRBJ2-5

CDR3nt: TGTGCCAGCAATAGTCAGGGGGGTTACAATCAGCCCCAGCATTTT
CDR3aa: CASNSQGGYNQPQHF
abundance: NA
v_gene: TRBV6-1
d_gene: TRBD1
j_gene: TRBJ1-5

CDR3nt: TGTGCCAGCAGCTCAAGGTCTGGGGCCAACGTCCTGACTTTC
CDR3aa: CASSSRSGANVLTF
abundance: few
v_gene: TRBV7-2
d_gene: NA
j_gene: TRBJ2-6

CDR3nt: TGTGCCAGCAGCTTCAGTGACAGTCGGTCCGGGGAGCTGTTTTTT
CDR3aa: CASSFSDSRSGELFF
abundance: NA
v_gene: TRBV11-2
d_gene: NA
j_gene: TRBJ2-2

CDR3nt: TGTGCCAGCAGTGGGCAGGGTCACGAGCAGTACTTC
CDR3aa: CASSGQGHEQYF
abundance: once
v_gene: TRBV2
d_gene: NA
j_gene: TRBJ2-7

CDR3nt: TGCGCCAGCAGCTTGCTAGTAGGGCAGCCCCAGCATTTT
CDR3aa: CASSLLVGQPQHF
abundance: NA
v_gene: TRBV5-1
d_gene: NA
j_gene: TRBJ1-5

CDR3nt: TGTGCCATCAGTGAGACTTCCGGGTCCGACCGAAGGGATGAGCAGTTCTTC
CDR3aa: CAISETSGSDRRDEQFF
abundance: NA
v_gene: TRBV10-3
d_gene: NA
j_gene: TRBJ2-1

CDR3nt: TGTGCCAGCAGCTTAGGCGAGGGAGGCCGCACAGATACGCAGTATTTT
CDR3aa: CASSLGEGGRTDTQYF
abundance: NA
v_gene: TRBV11-3
d_gene: NA
j_gene: TRBJ2-3

CDR3nt: TGCGCCAGCAGCTGGGGGATCGGGGAGCTGTTTTTT
CDR3aa: CASSWGIGELFF
abundance: NA
v_gene: TRBV5-1
d_gene: NA
j_gene: TRBJ2-2

CDR3nt: TGTGCCAGCCGACAGGGGCGAACCTACGAGCAGTACTTC
CDR3aa: CASRQGRTYEQYF
abundance: NA
v_gene: TRBV7-9
d_gene: TRBD1
j_gene: TRBJ2-7

CDR3nt: TGTGCCAGCAGCTTAGGTGCGGGACAGTCTAACTATGGCTACACCTTC
CDR3aa: CASSLGAGQSNYGYTF
abundance: NA
v_gene: TRBV7-9
d_gene: TRBD1
j_gene: TRBJ1-2

CDR3nt: TGTGCCAGCAGTCTCTCTGTAGACACGGGATATGGTGGGGCCAACGTCCTGACTTTC
CDR3aa: CASSLSVDTGYGGANVLTF
abundance: NA
v_gene: TRBV5-5
d_gene: NA
j_gene: TRBJ2-6

CDR3nt: TGTGCCAGCGACCGGGCTTTCTTT
CDR3aa: CASDRAFF
abundance: NA
v_gene: TRBV27
d_gene: NA
j_gene: TRBJ1-1

CDR3nt: TGTGCCAGCAGTTGGGGCCAGCGGGAGAAAGAGACCCAGTACTTC
CDR3aa: CASSWGQREKETQYF
abundance: NA
v_gene: TRBV6-7
d_gene: TRBD2
j_gene: TRBJ2-5

CDR3nt: TGTGCCAGCAGCTTAGGACTAGTCGTTGAGCAGTTCTTC
CDR3aa: CASSLGLVVEQFF
abundance: NA
v_gene: TRBV7-2
d_gene: NA
j_gene: TRBJ2-1

CDR3nt: TGTGCCAGCAGCCAAGTGGCTAGCGGGAGCCGAGGTGAGCAGTTCTTC
CDR3aa: CASSQVASGSRGEQFF
abundance: NA
v_gene: TRBV4-2
d_gene: TRBD2
j_gene: TRBJ2-1

CDR3nt: TGTGCCAGCAGCCGGTACGGGACAGACCAAGAGACCCAGTACTTC
CDR3aa: CASSRYGTDQETQYF
abundance: once
v_gene: TRBV6-6
d_gene: TRBD1
j_gene: TRBJ2-5